This TCR beta chain appears in the sequencing data of a study of T-cell reconstitution after alpha-beta-depleted transplantation in children. Broader study findings: From newly produced T cells came most of the T-cell counts and diversity one year after transplant. In patients about two months after transplant, alpha-beta T cells reportedly arose from several hundred expanded graft clones.

Construction of the TCRbeta library involved unique molecular identifiers. MiXCR, run by TCRdb on the PCR reads, gives a single entry per CDR3 protein. The table has about 460,000 distinct CDR3 sequences, approximately 10% seen once; the top ten hold less than 15%. Only a few counts were recorded for this clonotype. The antigen is not known. Per the germline V gene, CDR1 is DFQATT and CDR2 is SNEGSKA (reference sequence). V was trimmed by 1 base and J by 0 bases, leaving 16 bases between them. The CDR3 runs 17 residues. The sequence was collected from a female patient aged 2 to 10 who had a stem cell transplant for aplastic anemia, so the T cells may come from the graft donor. This sample comprised PBMCs, mostly from graft donor cells, obtained 180 days after TCRalphabeta/CD19-depleted stem cell transplant. This chain uses TRBV20-1 with TRBJ2-1, with D perhaps TRBD2 (6 bases). The CDR3 loop is CSARVMGGVSSYNEQFF. The CDR3 DNA follows: TGCAGTGCTAGAGTAATGGGAGGAGTAAGCTCCTACAATGAGCAGTTCTTC.